The entry that follows covers one T cell receptor (beta chain) sequence. The sample belongs to a study of OX40 agonist ivuxolimab in advanced cancers. TCRdb keeps only in-frame clones here, not all; method: immunoSEQ multiplex PCR. This table holds approximately 79,000 clones, nearly 95% found once. Baseline was the first blood sampling point, followed by cycle 4 day 1 and cycle 7 day 1. This CDR3 contains 12 residues. With V trimmed by 5 bases and J by 9 bases, 4 bases remained unmatched. Germline V CDR1 and CDR2: MNHEY, SMNVEV (reference sequence). This specimen was CD4+ or CD8+ T cells sorted from blood, taken in a trial of the OX40 agonist ivuxolimab. V and J are TRBV27 and TRBJ2-1; 7 bases map to TRBD2. The sequence derives from an adult with an advanced solid tumor such as melanoma, head and neck, liver or kidney cancer. The CDR3 DNA is TGTGCCAGCAGTCCGCCGGGGGGTGAGCAGTTCTTC. It specifies CASSPPGGEQFF.